The clone carrying this T cell receptor beta chain was seen repeatedly, ten times or more. A 5'RACE template-switching step, the method used to make TCR cDNA, added a universal primer site and UMIs. One entry per CDR3 protein, called by TCRdb with MiXCR from the 5' RACE reads. Here the sample spans some 16,000 distinct CDR3 sequences, around 4% being singletons. This CDR3 has 11 residues. The germline V and J ends were trimmed by 6 bases and 5 bases, with 10 bases remaining between them. In germline, CDR1 is DFQATT, CDR2 SNEGSKA (reference sequence). This sample stems from a study of T cells after yellow fever vaccination. Study-level information: Fractions of low cell number were prepared using SMART-Seq v4 Ultra Low Input. Study outcomes and limitations: Sorting of memory subsets on day 0 yielded almost no detectable vaccine-responding clonotypes. Boosting was followed by the reappearance of most primary-vaccination clones (around 95% CD4, 85% to 90% CD8).

V is TRBV20-1 and J is TRBJ1-1; D may be TRBD1 (5 bases). Sequencing used PBMCs, either bulk or a sorted T-cell subset (CD4+, CD8+, memory, or dextramer-sorted; not recorded which), obtained 15 days after the yellow fever booster vaccination. This receptor was identified in a man aged 25 to 40 who received the YFV17D yellow fever vaccine. Here the CDR3 reads CSASGGTEAFF. The CDR3, as DNA: TGCAGTGCGTCGGGGGGAACTGAAGCTTTCTTT.